What follows are 23 T cell receptor beta chains derived from one specimen sequenced in a study of response to subunit inactivated influenza vaccine (dated by TCRdb to 2016 to 2019). The library relied on RT-PCR. Sequencing was carried out with an Illumina HiSeq 2500. The public reads were quality trimmed at Q25 with fastp and then assembled into clones with MiXCR by TCRdb, keeping productive beta chains. Rows with one shared CDR3 protein collapse into an entry with the most common genes and DNA. The sample contains around 570,000 distinct CDR3 sequences, approximately 10% of them found a single time. 9.5% to 11% of the sample comes from the top ten. The sample was also reused in another study, on T cells expressing NK-cell markers. The second paper states: The TCR beta cDNA libraries were made using 5'RACE template switching, a step that added both a universal primer site and unique molecular identifiers.

Specimen: PBMCs from blood, collected on the day of vaccination. Source of these receptors: a man aged 45-65 years who received an inactivated influenza vaccine. Donor details come from another sample of the same person, matched by shared clones.

This clonotype was seen many times. This rearrangement joins TRBV18 to TRBJ2-3; no firm D call. Germline lookup yields CDR1 KGHSH and CDR2 LQKENI. The CDR3 covers 12 residues. V was cut by 5 bases and J by 0 bases, with 3 bases left in between. CDR3 coding DNA: TGTGCCAGCTCAGAGAGCACAGATACGCAGTATTTT. The encoded protein is CASSESTDTQYF.

In its sample, this clonotype was seen a few times. V usage is TRBV6-5 and J usage is TRBJ2-5; no firm D call. V lost 4 bases to trimming and J lost 5 bases, with 11 bases between them. The CDR3 length is 13 residues. Germline assignment: CDR1 MNHEY and CDR2 SVGAGI. The DNA for the CDR3 is TGTGCCAGCAGTTTCGCCCCAAGGGAGACCCAGTACTTC. Encoded protein: CASSFAPRETQYF.

The V and J genes are TRBV24-1 and TRBJ2-2, with 12 bases fitting TRBD2. The V and J ends lost 4 bases and 5 bases, in that order; junction bases with no gene match: 10. Germline CDR1 is KGHDR and CDR2 is SFDVKD. This CDR3 has 18 residues. Written as DNA, the CDR3 is TGTGCCACCAGTGAACCTAGCGGGAGGGCCGATGGGACCGGGGAGCTGTTTTTT. This encodes CATSEPSGRADGTGELFF.

This clonotype turned up a few times. The chain is built from TRBV4-3 and TRBJ2-5, with D tentatively TRBD1 or TRBD2 (6 bases each). In germline, CDR1 is LGHNA, CDR2 YSLEER. The CDR3 has 15 residues. V dropped 1 base and J dropped 4 bases, with 13 bases sitting between them. The CDR3 nucleotides read TGCGCCAGCAGCCAAGGGCGTTGGGGGGCAGAGACCCAGTACTTC. Amino acids: CASSQGRWGAETQYF.

The rearrangement links TRBV5-1 to TRBJ2-3, with D possibly matching TRBD1 (5 bases). Trimming stripped 4 bases from V and 5 bases from J, with 11 bases between. This CDR3 region has 13 residues. CDR1 is SGHRS and CDR2 is YFSETQ in the germline V gene. CDR3 sequence reads: CASSPRTLDTQYF. The DNA of the CDR3 is TGCGCCAGCAGCCCAAGGACACTAGATACGCAGTATTTT.

At least ten counts were recorded for this clonotype. The CDR3 nucleotides read TGCAGCGCCGAGACAGGAATGAACACTGAAGCTTTCTTT. It encodes CSAETGMNTEAFF. The chain carries TRBV29-1 and TRBJ1-1; D is possibly TRBD1 (6 bases). Germline-derived CDR1 and CDR2 are SQVTM and ANQGSEA. The V and J ends lost 7 bases and 0 bases respectively, with 12 bases between them. CDR3 length: 13 residues.

This clonotype was observed at least ten times. J is TRBJ2-2 and V is TRBV24-1; D is unclear. There are 15 residues in the CDR3. The ends were cut back, 5 bases at V and 1 base at J, with 10 bases in the middle. CDR1 is KGHDR and CDR2 is SFDVKD in the germline V gene. The DNA of the CDR3 is TGTGCCACCAGTGTCGGTTTTTGGAACACCGGGGAGCTGTTTTTT. This sequence encodes CATSVGFWNTGELFF.

This clonotype was seen only a few times. The chain combines TRBV28 with TRBJ1-1; D is unresolved. Trimming cost V 4 bases and J 8 bases, with 14 bases left between them. This CDR3 comprises 13 residues. Germline CDR1 is MDHEN and CDR2 is SYDVKM. CDR3 sequence (DNA): TGTGCCAGCAGTTCCCGTAGCCCGTTCGAAGCTTTCTTT. Translation: CASSSRSPFEAFF.

A few counts support this clonotype. This chain connects TRBV10-3 to TRBJ2-3; D may be TRBD1 or TRBD2 (6 bases each). Germline-derived CDR1 and CDR2 are ENHRY and SYGVKD. CDR3 length: 14 amino acids. Trimming cost V 0 bases and J 4 bases, with 8 bases left between them. CDR3 residues: CAISESRGADTQYF. The CDR3 nucleotides read TGTGCCATCAGTGAGTCGAGGGGGGCAGATACGCAGTATTTT.

This clonotype showed up many times. The chain carries TRBV9 and TRBJ2-1; tentatively, D is TRBD2 (5 bases). The CDR3 runs to 16 residues. The V gene's germline CDR1 is SGDLS and CDR2 YYNGEE. V was pared by 0 bases and J by 8 bases, with 18 bases between. The CDR3 loop is CASSVAGNNNPHEQFF. The DNA of the CDR3 is TGTGCCAGCAGCGTAGCCGGGAACAACAATCCCCATGAGCAGTTCTTC. The full variable domain, completed using reference TRBV9 and TRBJ2-1, is DSGVTQTPKHLITATGQRVTLRCSPRSGDLSVYWYQQSLDQGLQFLIQYYNGEERAKGNILERFSAQQFPDLHSELNLSSLELGDSALYFCASSVAGNNNPHEQFFGPGTRLTVL.

The chain couples TRBV27 to TRBJ2-1; the D is unclear. V was shortened by 4 bases and J by 3 bases, with 10 bases between the two germline ends. The length of the CDR3 is 14 residues. From germline, CDR1 is MNHEY and CDR2 SMNVEV (reference sequence). CDR3 in DNA: TGTGCCAGCAGTTCCAGCGTAGACTACAATGAGCAGTTCTTC. Encoded protein: CASSSSVDYNEQFF.

The V gene is TRBV4-2, the J gene TRBJ1-6; D uncertain. This CDR3 is built from 18 residues. V lost 0 bases to trimming and J lost 6 bases, with 18 bases between them. The V gene's germline CDR1 is LGHNA and CDR2 YNFKEQ. CDR3 coding DNA: TGTGCCAGCAGCCAAGATCTACCCCGGCCCGGCGGTAATTCACCCCTCCACTTT. This encodes CASSQDLPRPGGNSPLHF.

There are a few counts of this clonotype. The chain uses TRBV7-9 and TRBJ2-1, with D tentatively TRBD1 (6 bases). The CDR3 runs to 15 residues. Germline values: CDR1 SEHNR, CDR2 FQNEAQ (reference sequence). Trimming shortened V by 5 bases and J by 6 bases, and 17 bases separated the two germline ends. The CDR3 region is CASSRLTGLPNEQFF. CDR3 in DNA: TGTGCCAGCAGCCGTCTGACAGGTCTGCCCAATGAGCAGTTCTTC.

This chain connects TRBV5-5 to TRBJ1-1; D remains unclear. CDR3 length: 16 amino acids. Germline CDR1 and CDR2: SGHKS and YYEKEE (reference sequence). Trimming shortened V by 1 base and J by 0 bases, and 13 bases separated the two germline ends. CDR3 sequence (DNA): TGTGCCAGCAGCTTGAATCTGTTAGGATTGAACACTGAAGCTTTCTTT. Translated, it gives CASSLNLLGLNTEAFF.

The V call is TRBV9, the J call TRBJ2-3; the D is unclear. Trimming pared 4 bases from V and 3 bases from J, leaving 15 bases between. Germline V gene sequence: CDR1 SGDLS, CDR2 YYNGEE. The CDR3 is made up of 15 amino acids. CDR3: CASSPWDSRTDTQYF. CDR3 in DNA: TGTGCCAGCAGCCCATGGGATTCAAGAACAGATACGCAGTATTTT.

The chain employs TRBV4-2 and TRBJ1-1, with D uncertain. The CDR3 sequence is 12 residues long. The V end lost 2 bases, the J end lost 7 bases, and 8 bases lay between the germline ends. The V gene's germline CDR1 is LGHNA and CDR2 YNFKEQ. The CDR3 nucleotides are TGTGCCAGCAGCCAACCTGCCGGTGAAGCTTTCTTT. This encodes CASSQPAGEAFF.

This clonotype has a handful of counts. The chain recombines TRBV2 with TRBJ2-3; TRBD2 matches 8 bases. The germline gives CDR1 SNHLY, CDR2 FYNNEI. The junction had 6 bases not matched to a gene; V was cut back by 7 bases and J by 0 bases. The CDR3 runs 15 residues. CDR3 DNA sequence: TGTGCCAGCACTTGGACTAGCCTAAGCACAGATACGCAGTATTTT. It is translated as CASTWTSLSTDTQYF.

The gene calls are TRBV7-6 and TRBJ2-3; D gene unclear. Germline CDR1 and CDR2: SGHVS and FNYEAQ. Trimming cost V 2 bases and J 2 bases, with 11 bases left between them. The CDR3 has 15 amino acids. The CDR3 nucleotides read TGTGCCAGCAGCTTATCGGCAGTCTTCACAGATACGCAGTATTTT. This translates into CASSLSAVFTDTQYF.

The V and J genes are TRBV4-2 and TRBJ2-3, with D perhaps matching TRBD2 (6 bases). The CDR3 contains 17 residues. The V and J ends lost 0 bases and 1 base respectively, with 14 bases between them. Per the germline V gene, CDR1 is LGHNA and CDR2 is YNFKEQ. The CDR3 DNA reads TGTGCCAGCAGCCAAGACCCAGGGCGGAGGGGCACAGATACGCAGTATTTT. It translates to CASSQDPGRRGTDTQYF.

The CDR3 region has the DNA TGTGCCAGCAGTGGGGCTCGCTCTGGAAACACCATATATTTT. Translated, it gives CASSGARSGNTIYF. The chain recombines TRBV2 with TRBJ1-3; D unclear. The CDR3 contains 14 residues. The germline CDR1 and CDR2 sequences are SNHLY and FYNNEI. Trimming removed 4 bases at V and 0 bases at J, with 7 bases between.

In regard to this clonotype: The junction does not match germline at one end; this may be a read error. The rearrangement links TRBV12-3 or TRBV12-4 to TRBJ2-2; 11 bases are shared with TRBD1. The CDR3 length is 15 residues. The CDR3 spells CVSSLKGQGAGELFF. CDR3 DNA sequence: TGTGTCAGCAGTTTAAAGGGACAGGGGGCCGGGGAGCTGTTTTTT.

This clonotype came up a few times. The chain is built from TRBV20-1 and TRBJ2-5, with unresolved D. V was shortened by 5 bases and J by 0 bases, with 10 bases between the two germline ends. From germline, CDR1 is DFQATT and CDR2 SNEGSKA (reference sequence). The CDR3 contains 13 residues. The CDR3 is CSAGYSDQETQYF. The CDR3 bases are TGCAGTGCTGGCTACTCAGACCAAGAGACCCAGTACTTC.

The table lists this clonotype with a few counts. This sequence joins TRBV29-1 and TRBJ2-7; 7 nucleotides agree with TRBD1. The V segment lost 7 bases and the J segment 4 bases; nucleotides outside the gene matches: 10. The length of the CDR3 is 13 residues. Germline CDR1 and CDR2: SQVTM and ANQGSEA. The CDR3 DNA reads TGCAGCGCCACGACAGGGATCGGGTACGAGCAGTACTTC. Amino acid sequence: CSATTGIGYEQYF.